Each of the 21 T cell receptor beta chains below was sequenced from the same sample in a study of cytomegalovirus exposure and HLA in healthy donors. PCR used 60 Vbeta primers and 13 Jbeta primers. TCRdb's copy holds only in-frame clones and misses some; the assay was immunoSEQ multiplex PCR. The sample lists around 150,000 clones, about 75% seen once, with 7.4% in the top ten. Material: PBMCs. Receptors originate from a male donor in good health and CMV-seropositive.

The gene calls are TRBV5-6 and TRBJ2-5, with D possibly matching TRBD2 (5 bases). Germline V gene sequence: CDR1 SGHDT, CDR2 YYEEEE. The CDR3 runs 14 residues. Trimming stripped 4 bases from V and 5 bases from J, with 15 bases between. The CDR3 DNA sequence: TGTGCCAGCAGCCCGGTCGAGAGGAGGGAGACCCAGTACTTC. Amino acids: CASSPVERRETQYF.

The chain recombines TRBV6-6 with TRBJ1-1, with TRBD1 matching over 7 bases. Looked up from germline, CDR1 is MNHNY and CDR2 is SVGAGI (reference sequence). Losses at the gene ends were 2 bases for V and 3 bases for J; bases not matched to a gene: 6. CDR3 length equals 15 residues. Here the CDR3 reads CASSYPGTGDTEAFF. The CDR3 nucleotides read TGTGCCAGCAGTTACCCAGGAACAGGGGACACTGAAGCTTTCTTT.

The V and J genes are TRBV11-2 and TRBJ2-3; D not resolved. CDR3 size: 11 residues. Per germline, CDR1 SGHAT and CDR2 FQNNGV. Trimming cost V 5 bases and J 6 bases, with 6 bases left between them. The CDR3, as DNA: TGTGCCAGCAGCCCCCATGATACGCAGTATTTT. It encodes CASSPHDTQYF. Looking up the rest from reference TRBV11-2 and TRBJ2-3 gives the full variable domain: EAGVAQSPRYKIIEKRQSVAFWCNPISGHATLYWYQQILGQGPKLLIQFQNNGVVDDSQLPKDRFSAERLKGVDSTLKIQPAKLEDSAVYLCASSPHDTQYFGPGTRLTVL.

About this clone: An end of the junction does not agree with germline; a read error may underlie this. The gene calls are TRBV6-4 and TRBJ2-2; the D gene is possibly TRBD1 (6 bases). Germline CDR1 and CDR2: MRHNA and SNTAGT. CDR3 size: 14 residues. The CDR3 DNA reads as TGTGCCAGCACGGACAGCCCGAACACCGGGGAGCCGTTTTTT. Amino acid sequence: CASTDSPNTGEPFF.

This clone was picked up a small number of times. The J gene is TRBJ1-2, the V gene TRBV6-6; perhaps TRBD1 as D (5 bases). This CDR3 spans 13 amino acids. Per the germline V gene, CDR1 is MNHNY and CDR2 is SVGAGI (reference sequence). V was pared by 5 bases and J by 2 bases, with 9 bases between. The CDR3 DNA reads TGTGCCAGCAGTCGACCAGGGAACTATGGCTACACCTTC. Translation gives CASSRPGNYGYTF.

This rearrangement joins TRBV15 to TRBJ2-5; 8 bases align to TRBD1. The V segment lost 3 bases and the J segment 0 bases; nucleotides outside the gene matches: 9. This CDR3 contains 17 residues. The germline CDR1 and CDR2 sequences are LNHNV and YYDKDF (reference sequence). DNA of the CDR3: TGTGCCACCAGCAGCCCCCTGCACAGGGGGAACCAAGAGACCCAGTACTTC. Translating gives CATSSPLHRGNQETQYF.

The chain is built from TRBV6-1 and TRBJ1-4; no clear D. Germline V lookup: CDR1 MNHNS, CDR2 SASEGT. With 4 bases removed from V and 8 bases from J, the gap between germline ends came to 8 bases. The CDR3 extends over 12 amino acids. The CDR3 DNA reads TGTGCCAGCAGTGTTGGAGGGGAAAAACTGTTTTTT. Translation gives CASSVGGEKLFF.

The chain combines TRBV19 with TRBJ2-7; no definite D call. V gave up 0 bases and J gave up 0 bases, with 9 bases separating them. The CDR3 consists of 15 residues. Looked up from germline, CDR1 is LNHDA and CDR2 is SQIVND (reference sequence). CDR3 residues: CASSIDLPRSYEQYF. CDR3 in DNA: TGTGCCAGTAGTATAGATCTCCCCCGCTCCTACGAGCAGTACTTC.

This clone was detected only a few times. This chain links TRBV7-9 with TRBJ2-3; possibly TRBD2 for D (6 bases). Trimming took off 4 bases at V and 3 bases at J, with 17 bases between the two ends. Looked up from germline, CDR1 is SEHNR and CDR2 is FQNEAQ (reference sequence). This CDR3 spans 16 amino acids. Here the CDR3 DNA reads TGTGCCAGCAGCTACCTGGCGGGATTGGGGACAGATACGCAGTATTTT. Protein: CASSYLAGLGTDTQYF.

This chain connects TRBV7-9 to TRBJ2-3; 8 bases are shared with TRBD2. Trimming took 5 bases from V and 3 from J; bases not matched to a gene: 10. This CDR3 has 16 residues. From germline, CDR1 is SEHNR and CDR2 FQNEAQ (reference sequence). This chain's CDR3 is CASSPGGPGRTDTQYF. DNA for the CDR3: TGTGCCAGCAGCCCGGGGGGGCCGGGGAGGACAGATACGCAGTATTTT.

This clone showed up just a few times. This chain joins TRBV4-1 and TRBJ1-1; the match to TRBD1 covers 9 bases. The CDR3 extends over 16 amino acids. Germline trimming cut 3 bases from V and 0 bases from J; bases unmatched to any gene: 5. The germline gives CDR1 MGHRA, CDR2 YSYEKL. The CDR3 spells CASSHGDRELNTEAFF. As DNA, the CDR3 is TGCGCCAGCAGCCATGGGGACAGGGAATTGAACACTGAAGCTTTCTTT.

V is TRBV6-1 and J is TRBJ1-1; tentatively, D is TRBD1 (6 bases). The CDR3 is 10 amino acids. CDR1 and CDR2 (germline): MNHNS, SASEGT. V was clipped by 7 bases and J by 10 bases, with 10 bases between them. CDR3 nucleotides: TGTGCCAGCAATCAGGGGCTAGCTTTCTTT. This encodes CASNQGLAFF.

CDR3 DNA sequence: TGCGCCAGCAGCTACCGACTAGCCAACGGGGAGCTGTTTTTT. Translated: CASSYRLANGELFF. The rearrangement joins TRBV5-1 to TRBJ2-2, with TRBD2 matching over 7 bases. The V gene end was trimmed by 3 bases and the J gene end by 7 bases; junction bases not matched to a gene: 6. Per the germline V gene, CDR1 is SGHRS and CDR2 is YFSETQ. The CDR3 has 14 amino acids. Filled out from reference TRBV5-1 and TRBJ2-2, the complete variable domain reads KAGVTQTPRYLIKTRGQQVTLSCSPISGHRSVSWYQQTPGQGLQFLFEYFSETQRNKGNFPGRFSGRQFSNSRSEMNVSTLELGDSALYLCASSYRLANGELFFGEGSRLTVL.

The rearrangement uses TRBV4-1 and TRBJ2-3; D unresolved. The CDR3 runs to 15 residues. From germline, CDR1 is MGHRA and CDR2 YSYEKL. Trimming removed 1 base at V and 1 base at J, with 9 bases between. The CDR3 region has the DNA TGCGCCAGCAGCCAAGCTATTTCCCGCACAGATACGCAGTATTTT. Its protein product is CASSQAISRTDTQYF.

The chain couples TRBV4-1 to TRBJ1-1; no definite D call. Germline V CDR1 and CDR2: MGHRA, YSYEKL. This CDR3 spans 14 amino acids. The V gene lost 1 base and the J gene lost 3 bases, with 9 bases spanning the gap. This CDR3 reads CASSQAGPYTEAFF. The DNA for the CDR3 is TGCGCCAGCAGCCAAGCGGGTCCGTACACTGAAGCTTTCTTT.

The sample holds a few counts of this clone. V gene TRBV7-6 combines with J gene TRBJ1-1; D not resolved. The CDR3 length is 13 residues. Trimming took off 5 bases at V and 4 bases at J, with 11 bases between the two ends. Germline loops: CDR1 SGHVS, CDR2 FNYEAQ. The CDR3 reads CASSPQSGTEAFF. Written as DNA, the CDR3 is TGTGCCAGCAGCCCCCAATCGGGCACTGAAGCTTTCTTT.

The V gene is TRBV11-1, the J gene TRBJ2-7, with D possibly matching TRBD1 (6 bases). Trimming cost V 4 bases and J 8 bases, with 12 bases left between them. This CDR3 is 12 amino acids long. Germline V CDR1 and CDR2: SGHAT, FQDESV (reference sequence). The CDR3 sequence: CASSSQGEKQYF. CDR3 DNA: TGTGCCAGCAGCTCACAGGGAGAGAAGCAGTACTTC.

The chain joins TRBV7-8 to TRBJ2-1, with a possible D match to TRBD2 (5 bases). Germline V gives CDR1 SGHVS, CDR2 FQNEAQ. V shed 3 bases and J shed 8 bases, with 8 bases lying between them. The CDR3 has 12 residues. The CDR3 here is CASSLGSDEQFF. The CDR3 bases are TGTGCCAGCAGCTTGGGGAGTGATGAGCAGTTCTTC.

The chain carries TRBV6-5 and TRBJ1-1; no definite D call. The CDR3 sequence is 13 residues long. Germline values: CDR1 MNHEY, CDR2 SVGAGI. V was trimmed by 10 bases and J by 1 base, leaving 13 bases between them. The CDR3 nucleotides are TGTGCCACCAAACGGTCGAAGAACACTGAAGCTTTCTTT. Its translation: CATKRSKNTEAFF.

The chain's CDR3 is CASSIYSRYNEQFF. In DNA form, the CDR3 reads TGTGCCAGTAGTATATATTCCAGGTACAATGAGCAGTTCTTC. The V and J genes are TRBV19 and TRBJ2-1; D is ambiguous. Germline loops: CDR1 LNHDA, CDR2 SQIVND (reference sequence). This CDR3 contains 14 residues. Trimming stripped 2 bases from V and 4 bases from J, with 9 bases between.

The rearrangement links TRBV7-8 to TRBJ1-1; possible D gene TRBD1, 5 bases. CDR3 length: 19 residues. The germline V gene has CDR1 SGHVS and CDR2 FQNEAQ. Trimming cost V 5 bases and J 0 bases, with 25 bases left between them. CDR3 bases: TGTGCCAGCAGCCCCATATCCAGGGCCTCTCCCATCCTGAACACTGAAGCTTTCTTT. Its protein is CASSPISRASPILNTEAFF.